These 10 T cell receptor beta chains came from one sample sequenced in a study of a mutant IDH1 vaccine in newly diagnosed glioma. No cognate antigen is known for these TCRs. Noted time point: week 5, during vaccination. With topical imiquimod, each dose of the vaccine consisted of 300 ug of mutant IDH1 20-mer peptide. The method was immunoSEQ multiplex PCR; TCRdb's version includes in-frame clones alone and lacks a portion of them. The sample lists tens of thousands of clones; approximately 85% were seen once. The sample here was PBMCs, taken from a glioma patient whose treatment included an IDH1 peptide vaccine. The receptors here all came from a man in his forties or fifties with glioma.

The chain has TRBV15 and TRBJ1-3; D ambiguous. The V gene's germline CDR1 is LNHNV and CDR2 YYDKDF (reference sequence). Between the trimmed V and J ends, which lost 0 bases and 0 bases, there was a span of 6 bases. CDR3 size: 15 residues. CDR3 amino acids: CATSRDHVSGNTIYF. In DNA form, the CDR3 reads TGTGCCACCAGCAGAGATCACGTCTCTGGAAACACCATATATTTT.

This chain connects TRBV2 to TRBJ1-4; D gene uncertain. Trimming stripped 6 bases from V and 8 bases from J, with 16 bases between. This CDR3 region has 14 residues. CDR1 SNHLY and CDR2 FYNNEI come from the germline V gene. The CDR3 is CASSEIWTREKLFF. The CDR3 region has the DNA TGTGCCAGCAGCGAGATCTGGACTAGAGAAAAACTGTTTTTT.

V gene TRBV6-6 combines with J gene TRBJ1-1; D not certain. The CDR3 runs to 12 residues. Germline CDR1 reads MNHNY; CDR2 reads SVGAGI (reference sequence). With 6 bases removed from V and 2 bases from J, the gap between germline ends came to 7 bases. CDR3 bases: TGTGCCAGCAGCCCCTTAAACACTGAAGCTTTCTTT. As protein: CASSPLNTEAFF.

The chain has TRBV28 and TRBJ1-4; D ambiguous. CDR1 MDHEN and CDR2 SYDVKM come from the germline V gene. V lost 3 bases, J lost 0 bases, and 8 bases lay in between. The length of the CDR3 is 15 residues. CDR3: CASSFNGATNEKLFF. For the CDR3, the DNA is TGTGCCAGCAGTTTCAATGGGGCAACTAATGAAAAACTGTTTTTT.

This chain uses TRBV6-1 with TRBJ2-7, with TRBD2 matching over 11 bases. Losses at the gene ends were 6 bases for V and 2 bases for J; bases not matched to a gene: 6. This CDR3 has 15 amino acids. Germline CDR1 and CDR2: MNHNS and SASEGT. The CDR3 DNA is TGTGCCAGCAGCCGTTTGGGACTAGCGGCCTACGAGCAGTACTTC. It is translated as CASSRLGLAAYEQYF.

The chain combines TRBV4-3 with TRBJ2-1; D unresolved. Trimming took 0 bases from V and 0 from J, leaving 6 bases between them. Germline V gene sequence: CDR1 LGHNA, CDR2 YSLEER. The length of the CDR3 is 15 residues. Here the CDR3 DNA reads TGCGCCAGCAGCCAAGATATGAGCTCCTACAATGAGCAGTTCTTC. Amino acid sequence: CASSQDMSSYNEQFF.

The chain has TRBV21-1 and TRBJ2-7; the D segment call TRBD1 is taken from the table without a DNA check. TRBV21-1 counts as a pseudogene. The CDR3 is 15 amino acids. The CDR3 spells CASSKWDSCSYEQYF. In DNA, the CDR3 is TGTGCCAGCAGCAAATGGGACAGCTGTTCCTACGAGCAGTACTTC.

The chain uses TRBV7-9 and TRBJ2-7; the D gene is possibly TRBD2 (6 bases). The V gene lost 4 bases and the J gene lost 6 bases, with 19 bases spanning the gap. Looked up from germline, CDR1 is SEHNR and CDR2 is FQNEAQ (reference sequence). The CDR3 extends over 15 amino acids. CDR3 bases: TGTGCCAGCAGCTCCGTTGGGCGGGGTCTAAGCGAGCAGTACTTC. Its protein product is CASSSVGRGLSEQYF. Together with reference TRBV7-9 and TRBJ2-7, the CDR3 gives the full variable domain: DTGVSQNPRHKITKRGQNVTFRCDPISEHNRLYWYRQTLGQGPEFLTYFQNEAQLEKSRLLSDRFSAERPKGSFSTLEIQRTEQGDSAMYLCASSSVGRGLSEQYFGPGTRLTVT.

V is TRBV5-6 and J is TRBJ2-3; maybe TRBD1 (6 bases). V gave up 0 bases and J gave up 9 bases, with 14 bases separating them. The CDR3 is 14 amino acids. Germline loops: CDR1 SGHDT, CDR2 YYEEEE. This chain's CDR3 is CASSLGSARGTQYF. The CDR3, as DNA: TGTGCCAGCAGCTTGGGGTCGGCGAGGGGGACGCAGTATTTT.

The gene calls are TRBV11-2 and TRBJ1-3; D not certain. The CDR3 contains 14 residues. The V end was cut by 1 base, the J end by 4 bases, with 8 bases between. Germline lookup yields CDR1 SGHAT and CDR2 FQNNGV. The CDR3 DNA is TGTGCCAGCAGCTTAGCGGGGAGAGGAAACACCATATATTTT. This codes for CASSLAGRGNTIYF. Complete variable domain (other parts from reference TRBV11-2 and TRBJ1-3): EAGVAQSPRYKIIEKRQSVAFWCNPISGHATLYWYQQILGQGPKLLIQFQNNGVVDDSQLPKDRFSAERLKGVDSTLKIQPAKLEDSAVYLCASSLAGRGNTIYFGEGSWLTVV.